Shown below are 32 T cell receptor beta chains from a single sample sequenced in a study of blood T cell repertoires in COVID-19. TCRdb's table, derived via immunoSEQ multiplex PCR, lists solely in-frame clones and lacks some. There are a few hundred thousand clones in the sample; 86% occur only once, and 3% lies in the top ten. The material sequenced was peripheral blood. These receptors originate from a woman in her 30s with active or convalescent COVID-19.

The chain is built from TRBV25-1 and TRBJ2-7, with TRBD1 matching over 9 bases. The V gene's germline CDR1 is MGHDK and CDR2 SYGVNS. With V trimmed by 2 bases and J by 3 bases, 5 bases remained unmatched. The CDR3 is 15 residues long. The CDR3 sequence is CASSEPRTGDYEQYF. Written as DNA, the CDR3 is TGTGCCAGCAGTGAACCCAGGACAGGGGACTACGAGCAGTACTTC.

The chain combines TRBV5-4 with TRBJ2-6, with D unresolved. Per germline, CDR1 SGHNT and CDR2 YYREEE (reference sequence). With 2 bases removed from V and 0 bases from J, the gap between germline ends came to 9 bases. The CDR3 contains 16 residues. Written as DNA, the CDR3 is TGTGCCAGCAGCTTCGGAGATCCCTCTGGGGCCAACGTCCTGACTTTC. This codes for CASSFGDPSGANVLTF.

J is TRBJ1-1 and V is TRBV28; TRBD1 is a possible D gene (5 bases). This CDR3 is built from 14 residues. Germline CDR1 is MDHEN and CDR2 is SYDVKM. Trimming cost V 6 bases and J 3 bases, with 14 bases left between them. The CDR3 is CASRQGGRDTEAFF. CDR3 nucleotide sequence: TGTGCCAGCAGGCAGGGAGGGAGGGACACTGAAGCTTTCTTT.

The chain has TRBV19 and TRBJ1-1; D perhaps matches TRBD1 (6 bases). Germline CDR1 reads LNHDA; CDR2 reads SQIVND (reference sequence). The germline V and J ends were trimmed by 3 bases and 0 bases, with 8 bases remaining between them. This CDR3 is built from 14 residues. The CDR3 DNA is TGTGCCAGTAGTATTACAGGGCTGAACACTGAAGCTTTCTTT. Translation: CASSITGLNTEAFF. Combining the CDR3 with reference TRBV19 and TRBJ1-1 gives the whole variable domain DGGITQSPKYLFRKEGQNVTLSCEQNLNHDAMYWYRQDPGQGLRLIYYSQIVNDFQKGDIAEGYSVSREKKESFPLTVTSAQKNPTAFYLCASSITGLNTEAFFGQGTRLTVV.

The V gene is TRBV7-6, the J gene TRBJ1-3; D uncertain. This CDR3 region has 16 residues. Germline assignment: CDR1 SGHVS and CDR2 FNYEAQ. V gave up 2 bases and J gave up 0 bases, with 11 bases separating them. The CDR3 loop reads CASSLLPGTSGNTIYF. The CDR3 DNA is TGTGCCAGCAGCTTACTCCCGGGTACCTCTGGAAACACCATATATTTT.

The gene calls are TRBV4-3 and TRBJ1-1; 10 nucleotides match TRBD1. J was trimmed by 7 bases and V by 8 bases; bases with no gene match: 7. Germline V CDR1 and CDR2: LGHNA, YSLEER. This CDR3 contains 13 residues. CDR3 loop: CASERDRGSEAFF. The CDR3 bases are TGCGCCAGCGAGAGGGACAGGGGCAGTGAAGCTTTCTTT.

The chain employs TRBV7-2 and TRBJ2-5; 9 bases are a match to TRBD2. With 8 bases clipped from V and 1 base from J, the junction kept 5 bases outside the gene matches. Germline CDR1 and CDR2: SGHTA and FQGNSA. The CDR3 runs to 14 residues. The CDR3 loop is CASRRGGPQETQYF. The CDR3 region has the DNA TGTGCCAGCCGGCGGGGGGGCCCCCAAGAGACCCAGTACTTC.

The chain links TRBV28 to TRBJ1-2, with 11 nucleotides matching TRBD1. The V gene's germline CDR1 is MDHEN and CDR2 SYDVKM. V gave up 4 bases and J gave up 5 bases; unmatched junction bases: 12. The CDR3 loop spans 17 amino acids. This chain's CDR3 is CASSSPGQGVMRYGYTF. CDR3 nucleotide sequence: TGTGCCAGCAGTTCTCCGGGACAGGGGGTTATGAGGTATGGCTACACCTTC.

V gene TRBV2 combines with J gene TRBJ1-2, with D unresolved. This CDR3 is built from 13 residues. V was trimmed by 4 bases and J by 5 bases, leaving 11 bases between them. Germline loops: CDR1 SNHLY, CDR2 FYNNEI. In nucleotides, the CDR3 is TGTGCCAGCAGTGCACAGCCCAAATATGGCTACACCTTC. Translating gives CASSAQPKYGYTF.

The gene calls are TRBV5-1 and TRBJ1-5, with D maybe TRBD1 (6 bases). V gave up 0 bases and J gave up 6 bases, with 10 bases separating them. The CDR3 length is 14 residues. CDR1 is SGHRS and CDR2 is YFSETQ in the germline V gene. The CDR3 sequence: CASSLEGGPQPQHF. DNA for the CDR3: TGCGCCAGCAGCTTGGAAGGGGGTCCTCAGCCCCAGCATTTT.

V and J are TRBV15 and TRBJ2-1; tentative D call: TRBD2 (5 bases). This CDR3 contains 14 residues. Germline CDR1 reads LNHNV; CDR2 reads YYDKDF (reference sequence). V was shortened by 5 bases and J by 7 bases, with 15 bases between the two germline ends. CDR3 bases: TGTGCCACCAGCTTCCAGAGGGCGGGTAATGAGCAGTTCTTC. Translating it yields CATSFQRAGNEQFF.

The chain recombines TRBV6-2 or TRBV6-3 with TRBJ2-6; D not certain. The length of the CDR3 is 15 residues. V shed 2 bases and J shed 4 bases, with 9 bases lying between them. CDR1 is MNHEY, CDR2 SVGEGT, per germline. The CDR3 loop is CASSYTPRGANVLTF. In DNA, the CDR3 is TGTGCCAGCAGTTACACTCCCCGCGGGGCCAACGTCCTGACTTTC.

This clone occurred a few times. This chain connects TRBV11-2 to TRBJ2-5; 7 positions match TRBD1. Germline V gene sequence: CDR1 SGHAT, CDR2 FQNNGV. This CDR3 is 15 amino acids long. V shed 1 base and J 1 base; nucleotides not matched to a gene: 3. CDR3 amino acids: CASSLGQGIQETQYF. The CDR3 DNA sequence: TGTGCCAGCAGCTTAGGACAGGGCATCCAAGAGACCCAGTACTTC.

The chain combines TRBV2 with TRBJ1-2, with D uncertain. Trimming cost V 3 bases and J 0 bases, with 11 bases left between them. Germline V gene lookup returns CDR1 SNHLY and CDR2 FYNNEI. CDR3 length: 15 amino acids. This chain's CDR3 is CASSETSGSNYGYTF. The CDR3 DNA reads as TGTGCCAGCAGTGAGACGTCCGGGTCTAACTATGGCTACACCTTC.

The chain combines TRBV7-6 with TRBJ2-1; possible D gene TRBD1, 6 bases. Trimming took off 5 bases at V and 6 bases at J, with 20 bases between the two ends. Germline V CDR1 and CDR2: SGHVS, FNYEAQ. CDR3 length: 16 amino acids. CDR3 coding DNA: TGTGCCAGCAGCCTACAGACAGGCCCTTATCCCAATGAGCAGTTCTTC. Protein product: CASSLQTGPYPNEQFF.

This chain connects TRBV7-2 to TRBJ1-2; TRBD1 matches at 9 bases. This CDR3 is built from 15 residues. Germline-derived CDR1 and CDR2 are SGHTA and FQGNSA. V lost 2 bases to trimming and J lost 5 bases; unmatched junction nucleotides: 6. The CDR3 sequence: CASSLSGTGIYGYTF. CDR3 sequence (DNA): TGTGCCAGCAGCTTATCCGGGACAGGGATTTATGGCTACACCTTC.

The chain uses TRBV7-2 and TRBJ2-5, with TRBD1 identical over 8 bases. Germline loops: CDR1 SGHTA, CDR2 FQGNSA. The CDR3 loop spans 14 amino acids. V lost 4 bases to trimming and J lost 3 bases; unmatched junction nucleotides: 4. DNA for the CDR3: TGTGCCAGCAGCTCCAGGGGGCTAAAAGAGACCCAGTACTTC. Protein product: CASSSRGLKETQYF.

J is TRBJ2-1 and V is TRBV27, with a weak D call TRBD1 (6 bases). V gave up 5 bases and J gave up 4 bases, with 15 bases separating them. CDR1 MNHEY and CDR2 SMNVEV come from the germline V gene (reference sequence). There are 15 residues in the CDR3. The CDR3 region is CASSTSSDRYNEQFF. DNA for the CDR3: TGTGCCAGCAGTACCTCCTCGGACAGATACAATGAGCAGTTCTTC.

The chain joins TRBV3-1 (or the pseudogene TRBV3-2) to TRBJ2-1; D might be TRBD2 (6 bases). Germline CDR1 reads LGHDT; CDR2 reads YNNKEL (reference sequence). The germline V and J ends were trimmed by 4 bases and 12 bases, with 19 bases remaining between them. The CDR3 loop spans 14 amino acids. CDR3 region: CASSRSDPSGGQFF. CDR3 DNA sequence: TGTGCCAGCAGCCGATCCGACCCTTCCGGGGGGCAGTTCTTC.

This rearrangement joins TRBV6-6 to TRBJ1-1; no clear D. Germline lookup yields CDR1 MNHNY and CDR2 SVGAGI (reference sequence). The CDR3 sequence is 14 residues long. The V and J ends lost 6 bases and 11 bases respectively, with 22 bases between them. CDR3 sequence (DNA): TGTGCCAGCAGCCCCAACCTAGCGGGGTCGATTGCTTTCTTT. This encodes CASSPNLAGSIAFF.

This sequence joins TRBV7-6 and TRBJ2-7; tentative D call: TRBD2 (6 bases). The CDR3 is 15 residues long. The germline CDR1 and CDR2 sequences are SGHVS and FNYEAQ. V lost 0 bases and J 0 bases, leaving 9 bases between the germline ends. This CDR3 reads CASSLASGGSYEQYF. The CDR3 DNA follows: TGTGCCAGCAGCTTAGCTAGCGGTGGCTCCTACGAGCAGTACTTC.

The chain combines TRBV7-2 with TRBJ1-2; perhaps TRBD1 as D (5 bases). This CDR3 spans 15 amino acids. Germline loops: CDR1 SGHTA, CDR2 FQGNSA. Trimming shortened V by 5 bases and J by 2 bases, and 15 bases separated the two germline ends. CDR3 sequence reads: CASSPYRTMNYGYTF. CDR3 DNA sequence: TGTGCCAGCAGCCCTTACAGGACCATGAACTATGGCTACACCTTC.

This rearrangement joins TRBV9 to TRBJ2-2, with 8 bases fitting TRBD1. This CDR3 spans 15 amino acids. The germline gives CDR1 SGDLS, CDR2 YYNGEE. Trimming took 4 bases from V and 5 from J; bases not matched to a gene: 7. The CDR3 spells CASSPRQGRTGELFF. The CDR3 DNA reads TGTGCCAGCAGCCCGCGACAGGGGAGGACCGGGGAGCTGTTTTTT. Using reference TRBV9 and TRBJ2-2 for the parts outside the CDR3, the full variable domain is DSGVTQTPKHLITATGQRVTLRCSPRSGDLSVYWYQQSLDQGLQFLIQYYNGEERAKGNILERFSAQQFPDLHSELNLSSLELGDSALYFCASSPRQGRTGELFFGEGSRLTVL.

This clone was recorded a few times. This same CDR3 is encoded by further DNA sequences in the sample. The chain couples TRBV29-1 to TRBJ2-5; 8 bases align to TRBD2. Trimming took 1 base from V and 5 from J; bases not matched to a gene: 3. Looked up from germline, CDR1 is SQVTM and CDR2 is ANQGSEA. There are 13 residues in the CDR3. CDR3 protein: CSVEGPGGETQYF. The CDR3 DNA is TGCAGCGTTGAAGGTCCGGGGGGGGAGACCCAGTACTTC. The full variable domain, its missing parts supplied by reference TRBV29-1 and TRBJ2-5, is SAVISQKPSRDICQRGTSLTIQCQVDSQVTMMFWYRQQPGQSLTLIATANQGSEATYESGFVIDKFPISRPNLTFSTLTVSNMSPEDSSIYLCSVEGPGGETQYFGPGTRLLVL.

The chain has TRBV5-4 and TRBJ2-7; perhaps TRBD2 as D (6 bases). From germline, CDR1 is SGHNT and CDR2 YYREEE (reference sequence). The CDR3 loop spans 13 amino acids. Trimming took 1 base from V and 6 from J, leaving 11 bases between them. CDR3 DNA: TGTGCCAGCAGCTTGTACGGGGGATCCGAGCAGTACTTC. As protein: CASSLYGGSEQYF.

The chain links TRBV3-1 (or the pseudogene TRBV3-2) to TRBJ2-3; a weak D match, TRBD2 (5 bases). The CDR3 has 19 residues. Germline CDR1 reads LGHDT; CDR2 reads YNNKEL (reference sequence). V was cut by 2 bases and J by 1 base, with 22 bases left in between. CDR3 coding DNA: TGTGCCAGCAGCCAAAGGTTGGGTGACTGGCGGGTCCGCACAGATACGCAGTATTTT. Its protein is CASSQRLGDWRVRTDTQYF.

The V and J genes are TRBV5-1 and TRBJ2-7; D is unresolved. The germline V gene encodes CDR1 SGHRS and CDR2 YFSETQ. V was cut by 1 base and J by 3 bases, with 8 bases left in between. The CDR3 length is 13 residues. CDR3 protein: CASSLPSNYEQYF. The CDR3 DNA is TGCGCCAGCAGCTTGCCGAGCAACTACGAGCAGTACTTC. The full variable domain, with the rest looked up from reference TRBV5-1 and TRBJ2-7, is KAGVTQTPRYLIKTRGQQVTLSCSPISGHRSVSWYQQTPGQGLQFLFEYFSETQRNKGNFPGRFSGRQFSNSRSEMNVSTLELGDSALYLCASSLPSNYEQYFGPGTRLTVT.

The J gene is TRBJ1-2, the V gene TRBV28; D perhaps matches TRBD1 (6 bases). The CDR3 is 13 residues long. CDR1 and CDR2 from the germline V gene are MDHEN and SYDVKM. The V end was cut by 5 bases, the J end by 4 bases, with 11 bases between. CDR3 DNA: TGTGCCAGCAGTCCGGGGGGCGGCTATGGCTACACCTTC. Protein product: CASSPGGGYGYTF.

The J gene is TRBJ1-1, the V gene TRBV10-1; 8 bases fit TRBD1. Germline CDR1 is WNHNN and CDR2 is SYGVQD (reference sequence). After removal of 6 bases from V and 4 bases from J, the junction contained 7 bases not matched to a gene. There are 14 residues in the CDR3. The CDR3, as DNA: TGCGCCAGCAGGTCCACAGGGGGAGGCACTGAAGCTTTCTTT. Encoded protein: CASRSTGGGTEAFF.

The CDR3 DNA is TGTGCCAGCTCACCAGGGACAGCAACTAACTATGGCTACACCTTC. Translating gives CASSPGTATNYGYTF. The V gene is TRBV18, the J gene TRBJ1-2; TRBD1 matches 7 bases. Germline CDR1 is KGHSH and CDR2 is LQKENI. J gave up 0 bases and V 2 bases, and 3 bases lay outside the gene matches. This CDR3 region has 15 residues.

The CDR3 region has the DNA TGTGCCAGCCGTGCAGGGGTAAATCAGCCCCAGCATTTT. It encodes CASRAGVNQPQHF. The rearrangement joins TRBV10-3 to TRBJ1-5, with D tentatively TRBD1 (6 bases). Germline V CDR1 and CDR2: ENHRY, SYGVKD. With 10 bases removed from V and 4 bases from J, the gap between germline ends came to 14 bases. The CDR3 length is 13 residues.

This chain links TRBV7-2 with TRBJ1-1, with D maybe TRBD1 (5 bases). Germline lookup yields CDR1 SGHTA and CDR2 FQGNSA. The CDR3 length is 15 residues. V was shortened by 1 base and J by 4 bases, with 13 bases between the two germline ends. CDR3 sequence: CASSLVYGGGTEAFF. DNA of the CDR3: TGTGCCAGCAGCTTAGTCTACGGGGGGGGCACTGAAGCTTTCTTT.